This TCR beta chain was recorded in a study of blood T cells in healthy people across ages. Details on this clonotype: Its target is not known.

Sample-barcoded 5' priming and a J-beta primer mix drove a second PCR of about 7 to 11 cycles. Each of the cDNA molecules was tagged by a template-switch adaptor with 12 random nucleotides. In TCRdb, the 5' RACE reads were re-called with MiXCR into one record per CDR3 protein. Found here are just under 900,000 distinct CDR3 sequences, about 28% of them singletons; the top ten hold around a sixth. Broader study findings: Underestimates were what the diversity estimates from one million T cells were considered to be.

V dropped 0 bases and J dropped 11 bases, with 25 bases sitting between them. The germline gives CDR1 LGHNA, CDR2 YSLEER. The CDR3 consists of 17 residues. This sequence was found in an elderly woman in good health. The chain carries TRBV4-3 and TRBJ2-5; no clear D. The specimen was blood. DNA for the CDR3: TGCGCCAGCAGCCAAGATGTTAACAGAGAACTTGACAATGAGCAGTACTTC. This translates into CASSQDVNRELDNEQYF.